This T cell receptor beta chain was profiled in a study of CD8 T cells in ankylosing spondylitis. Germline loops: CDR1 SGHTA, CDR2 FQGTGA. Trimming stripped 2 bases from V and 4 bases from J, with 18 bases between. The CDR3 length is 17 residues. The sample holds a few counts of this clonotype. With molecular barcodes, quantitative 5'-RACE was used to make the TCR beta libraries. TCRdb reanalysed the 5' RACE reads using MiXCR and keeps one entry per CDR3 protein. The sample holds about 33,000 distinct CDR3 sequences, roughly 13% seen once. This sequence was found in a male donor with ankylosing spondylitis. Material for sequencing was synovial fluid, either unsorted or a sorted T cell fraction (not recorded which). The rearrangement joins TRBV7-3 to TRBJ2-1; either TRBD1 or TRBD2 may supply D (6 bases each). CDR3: CASSLDIRGPFYNEQFF. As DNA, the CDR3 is TGTGCCAGCAGCTTAGATATTCGGGGGCCCTTTTACAATGAGCAGTTCTTC.